The source of this TCR beta chain is a study of cytomegalovirus exposure and HLA in healthy donors. There are 15 residues in the CDR3. The primer mix had 60 Vbeta and 13 Jbeta primers. Data came from immunoSEQ multiplex PCR; TCRdb stores just in-frame clones and leaves some out. The table gives around 70,000 clones; the top ten clones make up 3.5% to 4% of it. The chain combines TRBV1 with TRBJ2-7; no check of the table's D call, TRBD1, against the DNA was made. TRBV1 is labeled a pseudogene. Sequences were obtained from PBMCs. The sequence was obtained from a female donor in good health and CMV-seropositive. The CDR3 DNA is TGCACCAGCAGCCAAGATAACAGGGGGCAGGGCGAGCAGTACTTC. It codes for CTSSQDNRGQGEQYF.